Shown below are 26 T cell receptor beta chains from a single sample sequenced in a study of CD8 T cells in Susac syndrome. A quantity of about 0.45 to 1 ug RNA underwent reverse transcription using random hexamers. TCRdb redid the calling of the immunoSEQ multiplex PCR reads with MiXCR, one entry per CDR3 protein. The sample has 130,000 or so distinct CDR3 sequences, about 95% seen once. The sequencing sample was made of CD4+ T cells from PBMCs. The receptors were gathered from a human donor with multiple sclerosis.

The V and J genes are TRBV12-3 or TRBV12-4 and TRBJ2-7; TRBD1 aligns across 11 bases. CDR3 length equals 16 residues. J gave up 0 bases and V 6 bases, and 7 bases lay outside the gene matches. The DNA for the CDR3 is TGTGCCAGCAGCTCAACCGGGACAGGGGGCTCCTACGAGCAGTACTTC. Protein product: CASSSTGTGGSYEQYF.

The J gene is TRBJ2-5, the V gene TRBV6-6; D gene ambiguous. This CDR3 is built from 13 residues. V was clipped by 6 bases and J by 5 bases, with 13 bases between them. From germline, CDR1 is MNHNY and CDR2 SVGAGI (reference sequence). The CDR3 region has the DNA TGTGCCAGCAGCTCAAGGATCGGTGAGACCCAGTACTTC. This sequence encodes CASSSRIGETQYF.

As DNA, the CDR3 is TGTGCCAGCAGCTTAGTCCCGGGACGGGGCGAAAAACTGTTTTTT. Its protein is CASSLVPGRGEKLFF. The gene calls are TRBV7-8 and TRBJ1-4, with a possible D match to TRBD1 (5 bases). V lost 1 base to trimming and J lost 8 bases, with 14 bases between them. The CDR3 has 15 residues. Germline V gene sequence: CDR1 SGHVS, CDR2 FQNEAQ.

The V call is TRBV29-1, the J call TRBJ2-1; TRBD1 or TRBD2 may be the D gene (6 bases each). The V and J ends lost 8 bases and 6 bases respectively, with 17 bases between them. CDR3 length: 13 residues. Germline CDR1 and CDR2: SQVTM and ANQGSEA. CDR3 residues: CSISGGGLNEQFF. CDR3 nucleotides: TGCAGCATTAGCGGTGGGGGGCTCAATGAGCAGTTCTTC.

The CDR3 DNA sequence: TGCTCCGCCGGGGGCAGGGAGAGGGACATTCAGTACTTC. Translating it yields CSAGGRERDIQYF. The V and J genes are TRBV29-1 and TRBJ2-4; D assignment may be TRBD1 or TRBD2 (6 bases each). CDR1 and CDR2 (germline): SQVTM, ANQGSEA. The CDR3 loop spans 13 amino acids.

The V and J genes are TRBV5-6 and TRBJ1-2; 8 bases map to TRBD1. The V and J ends lost 4 bases and 4 bases, in that order; junction bases with no gene match: 9. The germline V gene has CDR1 SGHDT and CDR2 YYEEEE. The length of the CDR3 is 15 residues. The CDR3 DNA reads as TGTGCCAGCAGCACCACCAGGGGGCGCATCTATGGCTACACCTTC. As protein: CASSTTRGRIYGYTF.

The chain employs TRBV28 and TRBJ2-3; perhaps TRBD2 as D (5 bases). Trimming left V 1 base short and J 4 bases short, with 12 bases between. CDR1 and CDR2 from the germline V gene are MDHEN and SYDVKM. The CDR3 runs to 15 residues. CDR3 in DNA: TGTGCCAGCAGTTTATCGAGCGGCAATCCAGATACGCAGTATTTT. It codes for CASSLSSGNPDTQYF.

The V and J genes are TRBV7-2 and TRBJ2-7; D remains ambiguous. The CDR3 is 12 residues long. Between the trimmed V and J ends, which lost 0 bases and 9 bases, there was a span of 9 bases. The germline V gene encodes CDR1 SGHTA and CDR2 FQGNSA. CDR3 DNA sequence: TGTGCCAGCAGCTTAGCGATCCCGTCGCAGTACTTC. Translated, it gives CASSLAIPSQYF.

CDR3 in DNA: TGTGCCAGCAGCAAAACAGAGAGCTCCTACAATGAGCAGTTCTTC. Its translation: CASSKTESSYNEQFF. The gene calls are TRBV13 and TRBJ2-1; D is ambiguous. The V end lost 5 bases, the J end lost 0 bases, and 11 bases lay between the germline ends. Germline V gene sequence: CDR1 PRHDT, CDR2 FYEKMQ (reference sequence). The CDR3 totals 15 residues.

The chain links TRBV7-9 to TRBJ2-5; D might be TRBD1 (6 bases). Germline-derived CDR1 and CDR2 are SEHNR and FQNEAQ (reference sequence). The CDR3 is 13 amino acids. Trimming took 5 bases from V and 6 from J, leaving 13 bases between them. The CDR3 DNA reads TGTGCCAGCAGCCGAACAGGGTTAAAGACCCAGTACTTC. Its translation is CASSRTGLKTQYF.

CDR3 sequence: CASSQERDRGYTF. CDR3 DNA sequence: TGTGCCAGCAGCCAAGAAAGGGATCGGGGCTACACCTTC. The chain joins TRBV14 to TRBJ1-2, with no clear D. Germline CDR1 reads SGHDN; CDR2 reads FVKESK. This CDR3 comprises 13 residues. Trimming pared 0 bases from V and 8 bases from J, leaving 10 bases between. The variable domain in full, completed from reference TRBV14 and TRBJ1-2, reads EAGVTQFPSHSVIEKGQTVTLRCDPISGHDNLYWYRRVMGKEIKFLLHFVKESKQDESGMPNNRFLAERTGGTYSTLKVQPAELEDSGVYFCASSQERDRGYTFGSGTRLTVV.

The chain links TRBV4-3 to TRBJ2-2, with 11 bases that match TRBD1. Germline V gene sequence: CDR1 LGHNA, CDR2 YSLEER. V was pared by 3 bases and J by 4 bases, with 4 bases of the junction left unmatched. The CDR3 consists of 16 residues. DNA for the CDR3: TGCGCCAGCAGCCACTGGACAGGGGGCGGCACCGGGGAGCTGTTTTTT. Translation: CASSHWTGGGTGELFF.

The chain's CDR3 is CASSRSELSYEQYF. In DNA form, the CDR3 reads TGCGCCAGCAGCCGATCCGAACTCTCCTACGAGCAGTACTTC. The chain joins TRBV4-3 to TRBJ2-7; D remains ambiguous. Trimming cost V 4 bases and J 0 bases, with 10 bases left between them. This CDR3 is built from 14 residues. The germline V gene has CDR1 LGHNA and CDR2 YSLEER.

The V and J genes are TRBV20-1 and TRBJ1-2; 7 positions agree with TRBD1. The CDR3 is 13 amino acids. Germline loops: CDR1 DFQATT, CDR2 SNEGSKA (reference sequence). J was trimmed by 8 bases and V by 1 base; bases with no gene match: 7. CDR3 region: CSARAQGMGGYTF. CDR3 nucleotides: TGCAGTGCTAGAGCACAGGGGATGGGGGGCTACACCTTC.

The chain is built from TRBV16 and TRBJ1-2; D gene unclear. The V end was cut by 4 bases, the J end by 5 bases, with 11 bases between. This CDR3 region has 13 residues. Germline CDR1 reads KGHSY; CDR2 reads FQNENV. CDR3 amino acids: CASSPEGLYGYTF. The CDR3 DNA reads as TGTGCCAGCAGCCCAGAAGGACTTTATGGCTACACCTTC.

The chain links TRBV20-1 to TRBJ2-7; 7 bases map to TRBD1. From germline, CDR1 is DFQATT and CDR2 SNEGSKA (reference sequence). The CDR3 has 13 residues. Germline trimming cut 4 bases from V and 5 bases from J; bases unmatched to any gene: 8. The CDR3 sequence: CSANPQGWNEQYF. The CDR3 coding sequence is TGCAGTGCTAACCCACAGGGGTGGAACGAGCAGTACTTC.

The rearrangement links TRBV5-1 to TRBJ2-3; unclear D gene. V shed 1 base and J shed 2 bases, with 8 bases lying between them. This CDR3 spans 14 amino acids. Germline V CDR1 and CDR2: SGHRS, YFSETQ. The CDR3 loop reads CASSLQALTDTQYF. CDR3 DNA: TGCGCCAGCAGCTTGCAGGCCCTCACAGATACGCAGTATTTT.

A note on this clonotype: The junction shows a germline mismatch at one end, possibly a read error. V and J are TRBV28 and TRBJ2-3; D possibly corresponds to TRBD2 (6 bases). Looked up from germline, CDR1 is MDHEN and CDR2 is SYDVKM. This CDR3 contains 14 residues. The CDR3 loop is CASSSRPAGRPTPF. CDR3 in DNA: TGTGCCAGCAGTTCCCGTCCGGCGGGACGTCCAACCCCCTTT.

This chain links TRBV20-1 with TRBJ2-1; 7 nucleotides line up with TRBD2. V gave up 2 bases and J gave up 3 bases; unmatched junction bases: 7. The CDR3 length is 15 residues. CDR1 DFQATT and CDR2 SNEGSKA come from the germline V gene (reference sequence). The CDR3 region is CSARFGASGYNEQFF. Written as DNA, the CDR3 is TGCAGTGCTAGATTTGGGGCTAGCGGCTACAATGAGCAGTTCTTC.

V usage is TRBV9 and J usage is TRBJ2-1, with 10 positions matching TRBD1. Germline trimming cut 0 bases from V and 7 bases from J; bases unmatched to any gene: 4. The CDR3 covers 15 residues. CDR1 SGDLS and CDR2 YYNGEE come from the germline V gene. For the CDR3, the DNA is TGTGCCAGCAGCGTAGAGGGACAGGGGCGGAATGAGCAGTTCTTC. It yields the protein CASSVEGQGRNEQFF.

The rearrangement links TRBV12-3 or TRBV12-4 to TRBJ2-5, with 8 bases matching TRBD2. The CDR3 covers 11 residues. Trimming took 8 bases from V and 7 from J; bases not matched to a gene: 3. CDR3 amino acids: CASQRGRTQYF. In DNA, the CDR3 is TGTGCCAGCCAGCGGGGGCGGACCCAGTACTTC.

This chain connects TRBV7-2 to TRBJ1-5; D not certain. The V and J ends lost 2 bases and 4 bases respectively, with 6 bases between them. The CDR3 is 13 residues long. Germline CDR1 and CDR2: SGHTA and FQGNSA. The CDR3 DNA reads TGTGCCAGCAGCTTAAGCCTAAATCAGCCCCAGCATTTT. Its protein is CASSLSLNQPQHF. Drawing the rest from reference TRBV7-2 and TRBJ1-5, the complete variable domain is GAGVSQSPSNKVTEKGKDVELRCDPISGHTALYWYRQSLGQGLEFLIYFQGNSAPDKSGLPSDRFSAERTGGSVSTLTIQRTQQEDSAVYLCASSLSLNQPQHFGDGTRLSIL.

The genes are TRBV27 and TRBJ1-2; weak D call: TRBD1 (5 bases). V was clipped by 6 bases and J by 5 bases, with 22 bases between them. CDR3 length: 16 amino acids. The germline V gene has CDR1 MNHEY and CDR2 SMNVEV (reference sequence). The CDR3 protein is CASSQARPGAGYGYTF. CDR3 nucleotide sequence: TGTGCCAGCAGCCAAGCTCGACCGGGTGCAGGGTATGGCTACACCTTC.

This clonotype was counted ten times or more. The chain links TRBV27 to TRBJ2-1; D remains ambiguous. CDR3 length: 12 residues. Germline-derived CDR1 and CDR2 are MNHEY and SMNVEV (reference sequence). V was clipped by 6 bases and J by 7 bases, with 10 bases between them. DNA for the CDR3: TGTGCCAGCAGCAGGTCGGGTAATGAGCAGTTCTTC. Translating gives CASSRSGNEQFF.

The V and J genes are TRBV5-1 and TRBJ2-2; 12 nucleotides match TRBD2. The CDR3 sequence is 19 residues long. Germline CDR1 and CDR2: SGHRS and YFSETQ. Trimming took 0 bases from V and 5 from J; bases not matched to a gene: 11. The CDR3 here is CASSLGRTSGAAGTGELFF. CDR3 bases: TGCGCCAGCAGCTTGGGGCGGACTAGCGGGGCCGCGGGGACCGGGGAGCTGTTTTTT.

The chain recombines TRBV7-9 with TRBJ1-2, with D uncertain. CDR3 length: 13 amino acids. Trimming stripped 0 bases from V and 8 bases from J, with 10 bases between. Germline V gene sequence: CDR1 SEHNR, CDR2 FQNEAQ (reference sequence). The CDR3 bases are TGTGCCAGCAGCTTAGCGCAAGGGTTCGGCTACACCTTC. As protein: CASSLAQGFGYTF.